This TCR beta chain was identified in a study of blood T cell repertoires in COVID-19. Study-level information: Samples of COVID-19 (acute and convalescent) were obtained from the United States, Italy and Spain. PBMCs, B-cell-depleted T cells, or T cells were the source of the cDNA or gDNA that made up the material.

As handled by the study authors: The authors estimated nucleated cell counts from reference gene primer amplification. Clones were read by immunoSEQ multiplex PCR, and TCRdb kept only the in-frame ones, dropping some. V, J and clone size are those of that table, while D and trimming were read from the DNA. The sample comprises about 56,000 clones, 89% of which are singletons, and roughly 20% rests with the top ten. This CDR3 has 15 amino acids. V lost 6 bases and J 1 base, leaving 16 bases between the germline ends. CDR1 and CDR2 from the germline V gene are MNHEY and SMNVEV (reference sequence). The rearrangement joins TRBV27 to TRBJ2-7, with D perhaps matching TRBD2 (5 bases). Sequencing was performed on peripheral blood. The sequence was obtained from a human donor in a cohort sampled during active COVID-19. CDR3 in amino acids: CASSPGLLLSYEQYF. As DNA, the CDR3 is TGTGCCAGCAGCCCAGGACTTCTGCTATCCTACGAGCAGTACTTC.